A selection of T cell receptor beta chains follows, all from one sample in a study of blood T cell repertoires in COVID-19. Here immunoSEQ multiplex PCR was the method, and the copy in TCRdb shows in-frame clones only, minus some. The sample has some 260,000 clones; 80% to 90% are singletons. Sequencing was done on a sample of peripheral blood. Receptors originate from a woman in her sixties or seventies with COVID-19, enrolled during active disease. Both conserved end residues are part of each CDR3. Fields, in order: CDR3 length, D gene, J gene, clone size, V gene, CDR3 DNA, CDR3 protein. A D gene is named only where the DNA matches it firmly. Where a row states a size, it is once, few, many or the class of an expanded clone; other rows omit it.

length: 17; D: TRBD1; J: TRBJ1-2; size: .; V: TRBV18; DNA: TGTGCCAGCTCACCAGCAACTCCGGGACAGGGTAACTATGGCTACACCTTC; CDR3: CASSPATPGQGNYGYTF
length: 16; D: .; J: TRBJ1-4; size: .; V: TRBV5-4; DNA: TGTGCCAGCAGCTTGGTGAAAATGGGGCAGAGCGAAAAACTGTTTTTT; CDR3: CASSLVKMGQSEKLFF
length: 15; D: .; J: TRBJ2-3; size: .; V: TRBV4-2; DNA: TGTGCCAGCAGCCAAGATTGGCGGAGCACAGATACGCAGTATTTT; CDR3: CASSQDWRSTDTQYF
length: 15; D: TRBD1; J: TRBJ2-7; size: .; V: TRBV7-9; DNA: TGTGCCAGCAGCTTAGAGGGGACAGGGGTGCACGAGCAGTACTTC; CDR3: CASSLEGTGVHEQYF
length: 14; D: TRBD2; J: TRBJ2-1; size: .; V: TRBV6-2/TRBV6-3; DNA: TGTGCCAGCAGCCGTAGCGGGAGTTACCATGAGCAGTTCTTC; CDR3: CASSRSGSYHEQFF
length: 14; D: TRBD2; J: TRBJ2-1; size: .; V: TRBV18; DNA: TGTGCCAGCATTGGCGGGAGGTCCTACAATGAGCAGTTCTTC; CDR3: CASIGGRSYNEQFF
length: 13; D: .; J: TRBJ2-7; size: .; V: TRBV4-3; DNA: TGCGCCAGCAGCCAAGATAGGGGGTACGAGCAGTACTTC; CDR3: CASSQDRGYEQYF
length: 13; D: .; J: TRBJ2-5; size: .; V: TRBV7-2; DNA: TGTGCCAGCAGCTTACCCCCCCAGTTTTCCCAGTACTTC; CDR3: CASSLPPQFSQYF
length: 14; D: .; J: TRBJ2-7; size: .; V: TRBV9; DNA: TGTGCCAGCAGCGTAGGAGGGTGGAGCTACGAGCAGTACTTC; CDR3: CASSVGGWSYEQYF
length: 15; D: TRBD2; J: TRBJ2-5; size: .; V: TRBV3-1/TRBV3-2; DNA: TGTGCCAGCGCGAGGACTAGCGGGGTCCAAGAGACCCAGTACTTC; CDR3: CASARTSGVQETQYF
length: 13; D: TRBD1; J: TRBJ1-2; size: .; V: TRBV28; DNA: TGTGCCAGCAGTTTCGGGACAGTCTATGGCTACACCTTC; CDR3: CASSFGTVYGYTF
length: 17; D: .; J: TRBJ2-1; size: .; V: TRBV4-3; DNA: TGCGCCAGCAGCCAAGATCTCCGGGAGCGGTGGAGGAATGAGCAGTTCTTC; CDR3: CASSQDLRERWRNEQFF
length: 13; D: .; J: TRBJ1-1; size: .; V: TRBV25-1; DNA: TGTGCCAGCAGTCCAGGCATGAACACTGAAGCTTTCTTT; CDR3: CASSPGMNTEAFF
length: 14; D: .; J: TRBJ1-4; size: .; V: TRBV7-2; DNA: TGTGCCAGCACGGTCGACTTCGGGAGCGAAAAACTGTTTTTT; CDR3: CASTVDFGSEKLFF
length: 13; D: .; J: TRBJ2-7; size: .; V: TRBV14; DNA: TGTGCCAGCAGCCCCGTCCGGAAGGGGGAGCAGTACTTC; CDR3: CASSPVRKGEQYF
length: 14; D: TRBD2; J: TRBJ2-7; size: .; V: TRBV7-3; DNA: TGTGCCAGCGGCCGGCTAGCGGGAAATGTGGAGCAGTACTTC; CDR3: CASGRLAGNVEQYF
length: 16; D: TRBD1; J: TRBJ2-2; size: .; V: TRBV19; DNA: TGTGCCAGTAACAAAAGGGGGTCAGGGGGTGCCGGGGAGCTGTTTTTT; CDR3: CASNKRGSGGAGELFF
length: 15; D: .; J: TRBJ1-5; size: .; V: TRBV5-1; DNA: TGCGCCAGCAGCTTGGCAGGGGTGAGCAATCAGCCCCAGCATTTT; CDR3: CASSLAGVSNQPQHF
length: 14; D: TRBD1; J: TRBJ1-2; size: once; V: TRBV29-1; DNA: TGCAGCGTTGAGCTCATGACAGGGGTAGGTGGCTACACCTTC; CDR3: CSVELMTGVGGYTF
length: 17; D: TRBD1; J: TRBJ1-5; size: .; V: TRBV19; DNA: TGTGCCAGTAGTCCTACCGGGACAGGGGGTTTCAATCAGCCCCAGCATTTT; CDR3: CASSPTGTGGFNQPQHF
length: 12; D: .; J: TRBJ2-7; size: .; V: TRBV30; DNA: TGTGCCTGGAGTGTACAAGGGGACGAGCAGTACTTC; CDR3: CAWSVQGDEQYF
length: 16; D: TRBD2; J: TRBJ2-2; size: .; V: TRBV10-3; DNA: TGTGCCATCAGTGGACTAGCGGCCCAGATCACCGGGGAGCTGTTTTTT; CDR3: CAISGLAAQITGELFF
length: 16; D: .; J: TRBJ1-2; size: .; V: TRBV7-6; DNA: TGTGCCAGCAGCTTAGCGGGTACAGGGACTAATTTTGGCTACACCTTC; CDR3: CASSLAGTGTNFGYTF
length: 15; D: .; J: TRBJ1-1; size: .; V: TRBV30; DNA: TGTGCCTGGAGTGGGAATTTCGGGGTGAACACTGAAGCTTTCTTT; CDR3: CAWSGNFGVNTEAFF
length: 17; D: .; J: TRBJ2-4; size: .; V: TRBV21-1; DNA: TGTGCCAGCAGCGGACCGGACTTTTGCCGGGCCAAAAACATTCAGTACTTC; CDR3: CASSGPDFCRAKNIQYF
length: 13; D: .; J: TRBJ1-4; size: .; V: TRBV6-1; DNA: TGTGCCAGCAGTGAATATCGCAGTGAAAAACTGTTTTTT; CDR3: CASSEYRSEKLFF
length: 15; D: .; J: TRBJ1-1; size: .; V: TRBV10-3; DNA: TGTGCCATCAGTGGGAGTATGACAGGCGACACTGAAGCTTTCTTT; CDR3: CAISGSMTGDTEAFF